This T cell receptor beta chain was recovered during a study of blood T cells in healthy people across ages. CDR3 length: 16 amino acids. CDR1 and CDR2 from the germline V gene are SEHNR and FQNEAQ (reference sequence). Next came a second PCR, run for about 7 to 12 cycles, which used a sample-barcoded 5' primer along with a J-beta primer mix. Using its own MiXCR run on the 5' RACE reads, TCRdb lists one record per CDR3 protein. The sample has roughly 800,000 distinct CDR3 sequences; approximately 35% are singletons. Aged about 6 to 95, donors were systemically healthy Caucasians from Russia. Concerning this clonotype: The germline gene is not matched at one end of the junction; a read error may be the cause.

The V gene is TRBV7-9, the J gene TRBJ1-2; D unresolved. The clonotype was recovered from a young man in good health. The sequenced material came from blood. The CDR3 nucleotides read TGTGCCAGCAGCTTTAGCGGACCCCGGGCTAACTATGGCCACACCTTC. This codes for CASSFSGPRANYGHTF. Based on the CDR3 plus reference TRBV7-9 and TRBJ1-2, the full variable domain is DTGVSQNPRHKITKRGQNVTFRCDPISEHNRLYWYRQTLGQGPEFLTYFQNEAQLEKSRLLSDRFSAERPKGSFSTLEIQRTEQGDSAMYLCASSFSGPRANYGHTFGSGTRLTVV.